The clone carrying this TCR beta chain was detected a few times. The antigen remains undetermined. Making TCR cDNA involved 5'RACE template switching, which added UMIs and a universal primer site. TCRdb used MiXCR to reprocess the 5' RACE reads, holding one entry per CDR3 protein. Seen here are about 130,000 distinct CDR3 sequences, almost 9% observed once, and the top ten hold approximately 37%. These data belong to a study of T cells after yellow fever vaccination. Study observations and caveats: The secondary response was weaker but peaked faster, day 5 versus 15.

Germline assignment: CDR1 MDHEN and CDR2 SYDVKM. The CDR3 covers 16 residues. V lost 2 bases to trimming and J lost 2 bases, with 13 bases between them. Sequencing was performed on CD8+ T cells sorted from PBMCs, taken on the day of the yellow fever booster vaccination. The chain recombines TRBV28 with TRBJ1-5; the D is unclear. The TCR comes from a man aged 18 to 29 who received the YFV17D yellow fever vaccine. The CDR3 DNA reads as TGTGCCAGCAGTTTACTCGCGGGAGACGGCAATCAGCCCCAGCATTTT. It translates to CASSLLAGDGNQPQHF.